This T cell receptor (beta chain) emerged from a study of cytomegalovirus exposure and HLA in healthy donors. The PCR made use of 60 Vbeta and 13 Jbeta primers. Data came from immunoSEQ multiplex PCR; TCRdb stores just in-frame clones and leaves some out. Of approximately 170,000 clones in the sample, around 70% were seen once. CDR1 and CDR2 from the germline V gene are MDHEN and SYDVKM. V was cut by 6 bases and J by 6 bases, with 18 bases left in between. The CDR3 spans 16 residues. The material sequenced was PBMCs. This clonotype originated in a man aged 18 to 29 in good health and CMV-seropositive. The chain combines TRBV28 with TRBJ1-6, with a weak D call TRBD1 (6 bases). Written as DNA, the CDR3 is TGTGCCAGCAGGTCCCCGGGGGGCGTAGGTAATTCACCCCTCCACTTT. This codes for CASRSPGGVGNSPLHF.